What follows are 15 T cell receptor beta chains derived from one specimen sequenced in a study of blood T cell repertoires in COVID-19. Using immunoSEQ multiplex PCR, the repertoire was profiled, and TCRdb retains in-frame clones only, with some absent. The table has 130,000 to 150,000 clones, just under 90% seen once. The specimen was peripheral blood. Receptors were obtained from a woman aged 45-65 years with active or convalescent COVID-19.

This clone was found a few times. The rearrangement joins TRBV6-2 or TRBV6-3 to TRBJ1-5; tentative D call: TRBD1 (5 bases). V was pared by 5 bases and J by 7 bases, with 12 bases between. CDR1 MNHEY and CDR2 SVGEGT come from the germline V gene. This CDR3 is 13 amino acids long. This CDR3 reads CASSPTDRQPQHF. CDR3 sequence (DNA): TGTGCCAGCAGTCCGACAGATAGGCAGCCCCAGCATTTT.

This rearrangement joins TRBV7-2 to TRBJ2-1; D is possibly TRBD1 (6 bases). Trimming took 5 bases from V and 4 from J, leaving 9 bases between them. The CDR3 totals 13 residues. CDR1 and CDR2 from the germline V gene are SGHTA and FQGNSA. The CDR3 protein is CASSLDSYNEQFF. The CDR3 DNA sequence: TGTGCCAGCAGCCTGGACAGTTACAATGAGCAGTTCTTC. Full variable domain (remainder filled in from reference TRBV7-2 and TRBJ2-1): GAGVSQSPSNKVTEKGKDVELRCDPISGHTALYWYRQSLGQGLEFLIYFQGNSAPDKSGLPSDRFSAERTGGSVSTLTIQRTQQEDSAVYLCASSLDSYNEQFFGPGTRLTVL.

This chain joins TRBV7-9 and TRBJ2-5, with unresolved D. The CDR3 has 14 residues. V lost 2 bases to trimming and J lost 5 bases, with 12 bases between them. CDR1 is SEHNR and CDR2 is FQNEAQ in the germline V gene (reference sequence). This chain's CDR3 is CASSLFSGEETQYF. In nucleotides, the CDR3 is TGTGCCAGCAGCTTATTCTCCGGTGAGGAGACCCAGTACTTC.

Judged by abundance, this clone is medium-sized (0.01 to 0.1%). V usage is TRBV5-1 and J usage is TRBJ2-7; no definite D call. With 0 bases removed from V and 2 bases from J, the gap between germline ends came to 12 bases. The CDR3 runs to 15 residues. Germline V gene lookup returns CDR1 SGHRS and CDR2 YFSETQ. The CDR3: CASSLEVAVTYEQYF. CDR3 nucleotide sequence: TGCGCCAGCAGCTTGGAGGTAGCTGTTACCTACGAGCAGTACTTC.

This clone appeared a few times. This chain joins TRBV6-2 or TRBV6-3 and TRBJ1-5, with TRBD1 as a possible D gene (6 bases). In germline, CDR1 is MNHEY, CDR2 SVGEGT. The CDR3 extends over 19 amino acids. The germline V and J ends were trimmed by 3 bases and 0 bases, with 21 bases remaining between them. As DNA, the CDR3 is TGTGCCAGCAGTTATCCCATGGACAGAAAACCTTATAGCAATCAGCCCCAGCATTTT. As protein: CASSYPMDRKPYSNQPQHF.

J is TRBJ2-2 and V is TRBV4-3; D is undetermined. The CDR3 length is 16 residues. V was trimmed by 0 bases and J by 4 bases, leaving 12 bases between them. Germline V gene data show CDR1 as LGHNA and CDR2 as YSLEER. The CDR3 reads CASSQEILSVTGELFF. The CDR3 DNA sequence: TGCGCCAGCAGCCAAGAGATCCTGTCGGTCACCGGGGAGCTGTTTTTT.

V and J are TRBV11-2 and TRBJ2-1; tentative D call: TRBD2 (6 bases). V lost 1 base to trimming and J lost 3 bases, with 10 bases between them. Looked up from germline, CDR1 is SGHAT and CDR2 is FQNNGV. CDR3 length: 15 amino acids. CDR3: CASSLGPGLYNEQFF. CDR3 DNA sequence: TGTGCCAGCAGCTTAGGTCCGGGACTCTACAATGAGCAGTTCTTC.

This clone was counted a single time. The chain couples TRBV2 to TRBJ2-7; D not certain. Germline V gene lookup returns CDR1 SNHLY and CDR2 FYNNEI. V was clipped by 5 bases and J by 5 bases, with 13 bases between them. The CDR3 length is 13 residues. The CDR3 DNA reads as TGTGCCAGCAGTATGTGGGTCCAGGACGAGCAGTACTTC. Amino acid sequence: CASSMWVQDEQYF.

A single count supports this clone. The rearrangement uses TRBV7-9 and TRBJ2-3, with D possibly TRBD2 on 6 matching bases. The CDR3 is 14 amino acids. The germline CDR1 and CDR2 sequences are SEHNR and FQNEAQ (reference sequence). V was shortened by 5 bases and J by 4 bases, with 13 bases between the two germline ends. This CDR3 reads CASSPAGLADTQYF. CDR3 DNA: TGTGCCAGCAGCCCAGCGGGTCTAGCAGATACGCAGTATTTT.

V usage is TRBV4-2 and J usage is TRBJ1-5; 8 positions match TRBD1. The junction had 6 bases not matched to a gene; V was cut back by 3 bases and J by 2 bases. Germline values: CDR1 LGHNA, CDR2 YNFKEQ. This CDR3 contains 16 residues. Here the CDR3 reads CASSHTGQGGNQPQHF. The DNA of the CDR3 is TGTGCCAGCAGCCACACTGGACAGGGTGGCAATCAGCCCCAGCATTTT.

V is TRBV6-2 or TRBV6-3 and J is TRBJ2-3; D is possibly TRBD1 (6 bases). Trimming pared 0 bases from V and 1 base from J, leaving 11 bases between. This CDR3 has 16 residues. The germline V gene has CDR1 MNHEY and CDR2 SVGEGT. CDR3 in DNA: TGTGCCAGCAGTTACTCAGGCAGGGGAGGCACAGATACGCAGTATTTT. Protein product: CASSYSGRGGTDTQYF.

The chain links TRBV28 to TRBJ1-1, with TRBD1 matching over 8 bases. This CDR3 is built from 16 residues. With V trimmed by 6 bases and J by 1 base, 10 bases remained unmatched. Germline assignment: CDR1 MDHEN and CDR2 SYDVKM. CDR3 nucleotide sequence: TGTGCCAGCAGACTACCGCAGGGGGCAGGGAACACTGAAGCTTTCTTT. Its protein is CASRLPQGAGNTEAFF.

The rearrangement uses TRBV7-2 and TRBJ2-2; TRBD2 aligns across 7 bases. Looked up from germline, CDR1 is SGHTA and CDR2 is FQGNSA. The CDR3 consists of 16 residues. V was pared by 5 bases and J by 0 bases, with 6 bases of the junction left unmatched. CDR3 DNA sequence: TGTGCCAGCAGCCTCCCGGCGGGGGCGAACACCGGGGAGCTGTTTTTT. Amino acids: CASSLPAGANTGELFF.

The rearrangement joins TRBV9 to TRBJ2-3; 8 bases line up with TRBD2. The CDR3 totals 20 residues. Trimming removed 3 bases from V and 4 bases from J; junction bases left unmatched: 22. The germline gives CDR1 SGDLS, CDR2 YYNGEE. For the CDR3, the DNA is TGTGCCAGCAGCGCGGAGACCGCGGGACTAGAGGGGATGGGGCCAGATACGCAGTATTTT. Protein: CASSAETAGLEGMGPDTQYF.

V usage is TRBV14 and J usage is TRBJ1-2; the D gene is possibly TRBD1 (6 bases). The germline CDR1 and CDR2 sequences are SGHDN and FVKESK. Deletions cut 2 bases from V and 7 bases from J, with 14 bases between. CDR3 length: 14 residues. The CDR3 nucleotides read TGTGCCAGCAGCCAATCAACAGGGTTTAGTGGCTACACCTTC. This gives the protein CASSQSTGFSGYTF.